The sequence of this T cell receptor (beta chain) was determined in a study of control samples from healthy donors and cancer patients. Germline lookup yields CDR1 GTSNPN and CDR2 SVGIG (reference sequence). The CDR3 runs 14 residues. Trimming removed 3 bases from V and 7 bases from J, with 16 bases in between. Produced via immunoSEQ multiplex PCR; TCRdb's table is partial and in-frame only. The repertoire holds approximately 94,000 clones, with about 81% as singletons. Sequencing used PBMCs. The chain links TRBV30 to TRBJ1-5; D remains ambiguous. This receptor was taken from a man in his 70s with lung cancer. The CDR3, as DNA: TGTGCCTGGAGCGAGAGGGATCGTAGACAGCCCCAGCATTTT. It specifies CAWSERDRRQPQHF.